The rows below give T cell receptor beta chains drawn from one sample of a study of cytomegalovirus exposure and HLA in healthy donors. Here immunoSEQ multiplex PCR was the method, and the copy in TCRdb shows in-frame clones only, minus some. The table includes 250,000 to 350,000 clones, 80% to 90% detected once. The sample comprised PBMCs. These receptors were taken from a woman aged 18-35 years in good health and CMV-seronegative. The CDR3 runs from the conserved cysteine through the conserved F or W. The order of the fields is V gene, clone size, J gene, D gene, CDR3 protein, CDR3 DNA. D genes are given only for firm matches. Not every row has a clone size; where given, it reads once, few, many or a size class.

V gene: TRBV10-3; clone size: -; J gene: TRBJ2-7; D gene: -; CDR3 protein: CAISRGTDLYEQYF; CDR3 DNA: TGTGCCATCAGCCGCGGGACAGACCTCTACGAGCAGTACTTC
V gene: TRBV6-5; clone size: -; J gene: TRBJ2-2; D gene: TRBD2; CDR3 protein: CASSWLAGGTGELFF; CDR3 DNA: TGTGCCAGCAGTTGGCTAGCGGGGGGGACCGGGGAGCTGTTTTTT
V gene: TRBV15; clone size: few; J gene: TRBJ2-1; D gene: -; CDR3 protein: CATSRGLGGEQFF; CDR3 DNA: TGTGCCACCAGCAGAGGGTTGGGGGGAGAGCAGTTCTTC
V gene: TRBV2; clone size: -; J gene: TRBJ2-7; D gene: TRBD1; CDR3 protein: CASSKPGQGADEQYF; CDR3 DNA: TGTGCCAGCAGTAAACCGGGACAGGGGGCCGACGAGCAGTACTTC
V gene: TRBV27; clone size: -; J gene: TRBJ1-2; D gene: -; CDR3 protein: CASTPHGGNYGYTF; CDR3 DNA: TGTGCCAGCACCCCACATGGGGGGAACTATGGCTACACCTTC
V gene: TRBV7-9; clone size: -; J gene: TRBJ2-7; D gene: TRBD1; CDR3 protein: CAGSGTGGYEQYF; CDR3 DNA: TGTGCCGGATCCGGGACAGGGGGCTACGAGCAGTACTTC
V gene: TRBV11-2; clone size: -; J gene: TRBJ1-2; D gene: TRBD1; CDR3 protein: CASRGTGSNYGYTF; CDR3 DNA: TGTGCCAGCAGAGGGACAGGATCCAACTATGGCTACACCTTC
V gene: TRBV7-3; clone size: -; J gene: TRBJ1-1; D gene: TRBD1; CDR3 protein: CASSLKPSFQGARNTEAFF; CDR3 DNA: TGTGCCAGCAGCTTAAAGCCCTCGTTTCAGGGGGCGAGGAACACTGAAGCTTTCTTT
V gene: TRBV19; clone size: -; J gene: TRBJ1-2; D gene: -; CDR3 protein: CASTYQTASEHYGYTF; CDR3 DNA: TGTGCCAGTACCTACCAGACAGCGTCGGAACACTATGGCTACACCTTC
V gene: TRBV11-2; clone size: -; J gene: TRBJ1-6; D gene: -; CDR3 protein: CASSLDEVRNSPLHF; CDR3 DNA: TGTGCCAGCAGCTTAGATGAGGTGAGGAATTCACCCCTCCACTTT
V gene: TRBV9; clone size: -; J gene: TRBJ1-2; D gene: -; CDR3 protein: CASSVDTARGYGYTF; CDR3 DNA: TGTGCCAGCAGCGTAGACACTGCCCGGGGCTATGGCTACACCTTC